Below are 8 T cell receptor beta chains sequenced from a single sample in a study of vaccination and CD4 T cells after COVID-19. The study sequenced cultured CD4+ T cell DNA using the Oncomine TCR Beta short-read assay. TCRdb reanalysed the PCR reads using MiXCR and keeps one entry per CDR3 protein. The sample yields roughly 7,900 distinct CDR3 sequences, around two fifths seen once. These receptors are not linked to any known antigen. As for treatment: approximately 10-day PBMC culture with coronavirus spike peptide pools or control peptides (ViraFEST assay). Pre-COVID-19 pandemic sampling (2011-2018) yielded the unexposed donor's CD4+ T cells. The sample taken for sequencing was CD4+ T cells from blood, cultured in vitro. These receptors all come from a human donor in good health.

The CDR3 sequence is CASSPTGGNYGYTF. Here the CDR3 DNA reads TGTGCCAGCAGTCCCACAGGGGGCAACTATGGCTACACCTTC. V gene TRBV6-1 combines with J gene TRBJ1-2, with 9 bases identical to TRBD1. Per the germline V gene, CDR1 is MNHNS and CDR2 is SASEGT. The CDR3 has 14 residues. Germline trimming cut 5 bases from V and 2 bases from J; bases unmatched to any gene: 3.

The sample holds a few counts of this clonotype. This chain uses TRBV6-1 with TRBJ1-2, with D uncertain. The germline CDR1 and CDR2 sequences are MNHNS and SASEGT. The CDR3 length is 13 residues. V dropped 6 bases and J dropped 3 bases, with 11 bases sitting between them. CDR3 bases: TGTGCCAGCAGCAGCCCAGTAGACTATGGCTACACCTTC. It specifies CASSSPVDYGYTF.

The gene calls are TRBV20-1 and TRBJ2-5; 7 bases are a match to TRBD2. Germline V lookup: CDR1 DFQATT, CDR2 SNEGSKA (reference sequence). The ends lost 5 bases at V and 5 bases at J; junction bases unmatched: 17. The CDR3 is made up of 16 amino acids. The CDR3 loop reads CSAQLNGLGSAETQYF. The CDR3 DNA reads TGCAGTGCTCAATTAAACGGACTAGGGAGTGCGGAGACCCAGTACTTC.

In nucleotides, the CDR3 is TGTGCCAGCAGTTTAGCAGGGCTAGCGGGGGTGGAGACCCAGTACTTC. Protein product: CASSLAGLAGVETQYF. The rearrangement uses TRBV28 and TRBJ2-5; 10 bases agree with TRBD2. Germline-derived CDR1 and CDR2 are MDHEN and SYDVKM. V gave up 2 bases and J gave up 5 bases; unmatched junction bases: 8. This CDR3 is 16 amino acids long. Full variable domain (remainder filled in from reference TRBV28 and TRBJ2-5): DVKVTQSSRYLVKRTGEKVFLECVQDMDHENMFWYRQDPGLGLRLIYFSYDVKMKEKGDIPEGYSVSREKKERFSLILESASTNQTSMYLCASSLAGLAGVETQYFGPGTRLLVL.

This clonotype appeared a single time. The CDR3 nucleotides are TGCGCCAGCAGCTTGGGAGCACGTGTGGGGGAGCAGTACTTC. Translation: CASSLGARVGEQYF. This chain connects TRBV5-1 to TRBJ2-7; D remains unclear. CDR1 is SGHRS, CDR2 YFSETQ, per germline. The CDR3 totals 14 residues. Trimming left V 0 bases short and J 7 bases short, with 14 bases between.

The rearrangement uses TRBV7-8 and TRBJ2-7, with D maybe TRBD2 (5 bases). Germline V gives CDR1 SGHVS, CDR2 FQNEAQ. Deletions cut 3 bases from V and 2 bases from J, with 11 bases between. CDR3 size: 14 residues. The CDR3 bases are TGTGCCAGCAGCTTCGGGGATTTAACCTACGAGCAGTACTTC. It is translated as CASSFGDLTYEQYF.

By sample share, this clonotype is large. The CDR3 DNA sequence: TGCAGTGCTAGAGATCGACTGTGGGCTAGCGGGAAGGCAGATACGCAGTATTTT. Encoded protein: CSARDRLWASGKADTQYF. The V gene is TRBV20-1, the J gene TRBJ2-3; 9 bases match TRBD2. With V trimmed by 0 bases and J by 4 bases, 14 bases remained unmatched. The CDR3 spans 18 residues. From germline, CDR1 is DFQATT and CDR2 SNEGSKA (reference sequence).

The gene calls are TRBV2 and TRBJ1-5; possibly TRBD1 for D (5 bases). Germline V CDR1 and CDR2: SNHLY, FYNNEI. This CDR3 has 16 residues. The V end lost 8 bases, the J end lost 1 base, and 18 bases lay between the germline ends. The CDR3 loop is CASRRDRTLSNQPQHF. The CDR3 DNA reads TGTGCCAGCCGTAGGGACCGAACCCTCAGCAATCAGCCCCAGCATTTT. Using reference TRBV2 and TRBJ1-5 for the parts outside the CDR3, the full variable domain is EPEVTQTPSHQVTQMGQEVILRCVPISNHLYFYWYRQILGQKVEFLVSFYNNEISEKSEIFDDQFSVERPDGSNFTLKIRSTKLEDSAMYFCASRRDRTLSNQPQHFGDGTRLSIL.